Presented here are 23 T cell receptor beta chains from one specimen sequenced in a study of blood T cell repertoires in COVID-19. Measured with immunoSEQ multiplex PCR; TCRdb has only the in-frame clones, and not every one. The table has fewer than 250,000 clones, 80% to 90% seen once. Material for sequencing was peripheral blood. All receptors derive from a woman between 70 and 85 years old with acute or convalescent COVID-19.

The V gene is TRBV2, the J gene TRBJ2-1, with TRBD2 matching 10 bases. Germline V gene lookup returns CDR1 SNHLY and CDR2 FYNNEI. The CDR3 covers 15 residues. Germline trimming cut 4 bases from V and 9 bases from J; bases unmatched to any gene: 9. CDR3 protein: CASSVDSGGTVEQFF. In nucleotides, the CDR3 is TGTGCCAGCAGTGTTGATAGCGGGGGGACTGTTGAGCAGTTCTTC.

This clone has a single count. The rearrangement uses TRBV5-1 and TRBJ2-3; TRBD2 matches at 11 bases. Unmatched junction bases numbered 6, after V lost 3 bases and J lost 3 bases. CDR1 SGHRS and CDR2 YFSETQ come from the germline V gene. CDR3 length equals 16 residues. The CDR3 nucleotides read TGCGCCAGCAGCTCGAGACTAGCGGGGAAGACAGATACGCAGTATTTT. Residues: CASSSRLAGKTDTQYF.

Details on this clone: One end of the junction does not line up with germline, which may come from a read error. The DNA of the CDR3 is TGTGCCACCCTGGGAGTGAACATTGAAGCTTTCTTT. This gives the protein CATLGVNIEAFF. V gene TRBV10-3 combines with J gene TRBJ1-1; no clear D gene. Looked up from germline, CDR1 is ENHRY and CDR2 is SYGVKD. The CDR3 spans 12 residues.

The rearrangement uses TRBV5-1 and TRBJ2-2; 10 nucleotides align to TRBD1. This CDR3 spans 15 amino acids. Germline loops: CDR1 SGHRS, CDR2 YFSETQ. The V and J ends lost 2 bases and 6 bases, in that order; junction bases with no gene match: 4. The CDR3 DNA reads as TGCGCCAGCAGCTTCGGACAGGGGGGAGCCGGGGAGCTGTTTTTT. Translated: CASSFGQGGAGELFF.

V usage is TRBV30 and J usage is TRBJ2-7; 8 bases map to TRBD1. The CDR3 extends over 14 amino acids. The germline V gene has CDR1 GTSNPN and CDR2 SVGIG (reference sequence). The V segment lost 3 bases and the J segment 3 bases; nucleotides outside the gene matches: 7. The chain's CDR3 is CAWRTPGGDYEQYF. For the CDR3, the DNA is TGTGCCTGGAGAACCCCAGGGGGCGACTACGAGCAGTACTTC.

CDR3 protein: CASNPRGPRNTIYF. DNA of the CDR3: TGTGCCAGCAACCCCCGAGGGCCTCGAAACACCATATATTTT. This sequence joins TRBV6-1 and TRBJ1-3; D gene unclear. Germline V gives CDR1 MNHNS, CDR2 SASEGT. This CDR3 spans 14 amino acids. The germline V and J ends were trimmed by 7 bases and 5 bases, with 15 bases remaining between them.

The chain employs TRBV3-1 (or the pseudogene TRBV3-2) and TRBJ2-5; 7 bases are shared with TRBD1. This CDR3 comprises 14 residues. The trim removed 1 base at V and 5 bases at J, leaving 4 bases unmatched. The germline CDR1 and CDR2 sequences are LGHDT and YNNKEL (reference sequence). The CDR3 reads CASSQGQGTETQYF. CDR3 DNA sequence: TGTGCCAGCAGCCAAGGACAGGGTACGGAGACCCAGTACTTC.

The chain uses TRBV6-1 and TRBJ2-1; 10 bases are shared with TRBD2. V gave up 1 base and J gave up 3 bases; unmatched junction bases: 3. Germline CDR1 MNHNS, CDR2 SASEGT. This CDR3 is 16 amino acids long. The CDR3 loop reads CASSEVRTSGYNEQFF. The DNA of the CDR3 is TGTGCCAGCAGTGAAGTTCGGACTAGCGGCTACAATGAGCAGTTCTTC.

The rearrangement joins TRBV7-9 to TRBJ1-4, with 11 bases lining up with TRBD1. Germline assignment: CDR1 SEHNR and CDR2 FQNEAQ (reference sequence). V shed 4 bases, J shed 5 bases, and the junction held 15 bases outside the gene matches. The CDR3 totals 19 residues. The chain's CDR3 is CASSYSLRTGGGGNEKLFF. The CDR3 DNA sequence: TGTGCCAGCAGCTATAGCCTGCGGACAGGGGGCGGGGGAAATGAAAAACTGTTTTTT.

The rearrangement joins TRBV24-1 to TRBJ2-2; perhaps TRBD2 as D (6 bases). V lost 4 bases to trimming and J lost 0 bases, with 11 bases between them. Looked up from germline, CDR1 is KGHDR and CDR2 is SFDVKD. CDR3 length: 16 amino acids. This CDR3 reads CATSDPGGANTGELFF. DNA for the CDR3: TGTGCCACCAGTGACCCCGGAGGGGCGAACACCGGGGAGCTGTTTTTT.

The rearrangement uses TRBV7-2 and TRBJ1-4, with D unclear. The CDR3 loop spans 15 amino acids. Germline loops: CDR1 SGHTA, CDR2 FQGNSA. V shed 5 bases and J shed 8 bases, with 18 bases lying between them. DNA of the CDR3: TGTGCCAGCAGCCTAGACCCCTGGGCAGGCGAAAAACTGTTTTTT. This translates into CASSLDPWAGEKLFF. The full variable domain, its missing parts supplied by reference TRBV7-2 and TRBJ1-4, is GAGVSQSPSNKVTEKGKDVELRCDPISGHTALYWYRQSLGQGLEFLIYFQGNSAPDKSGLPSDRFSAERTGGSVSTLTIQRTQQEDSAVYLCASSLDPWAGEKLFFGSGTQLSVL.

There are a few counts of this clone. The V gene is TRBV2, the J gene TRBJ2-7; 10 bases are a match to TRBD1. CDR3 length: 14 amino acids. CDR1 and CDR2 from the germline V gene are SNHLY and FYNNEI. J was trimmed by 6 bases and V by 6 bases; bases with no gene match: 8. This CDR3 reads CASRGTGVFREQYF. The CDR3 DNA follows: TGTGCCAGCAGAGGGACAGGGGTTTTTCGCGAGCAGTACTTC.

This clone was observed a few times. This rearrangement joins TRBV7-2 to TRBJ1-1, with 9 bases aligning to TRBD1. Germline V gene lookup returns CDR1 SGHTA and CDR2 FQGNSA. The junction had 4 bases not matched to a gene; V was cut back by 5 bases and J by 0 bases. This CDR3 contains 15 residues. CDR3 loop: CASSRWTGVNTEAFF. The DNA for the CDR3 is TGTGCCAGCAGCAGGTGGACAGGGGTGAACACTGAAGCTTTCTTT.

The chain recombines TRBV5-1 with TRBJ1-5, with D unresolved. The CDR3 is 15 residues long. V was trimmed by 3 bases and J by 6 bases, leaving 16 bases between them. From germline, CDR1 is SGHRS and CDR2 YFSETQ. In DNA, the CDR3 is TGCGCCAGCAGCTCCGGACCCCTAGAGGGTCAGCCCCAGCATTTT. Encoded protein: CASSSGPLEGQPQHF. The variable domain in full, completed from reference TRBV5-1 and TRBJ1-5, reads KAGVTQTPRYLIKTRGQQVTLSCSPISGHRSVSWYQQTPGQGLQFLFEYFSETQRNKGNFPGRFSGRQFSNSRSEMNVSTLELGDSALYLCASSSGPLEGQPQHFGDGTRLSIL.

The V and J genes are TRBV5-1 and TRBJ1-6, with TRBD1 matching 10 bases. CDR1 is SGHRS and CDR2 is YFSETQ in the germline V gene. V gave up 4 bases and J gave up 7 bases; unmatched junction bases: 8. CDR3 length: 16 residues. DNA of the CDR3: TGCGCCAGCAGCCCACAAGGACAGGGGGTCAATTCACCCCTCCACTTT. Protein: CASSPQGQGVNSPLHF. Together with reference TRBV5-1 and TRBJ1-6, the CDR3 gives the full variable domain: KAGVTQTPRYLIKTRGQQVTLSCSPISGHRSVSWYQQTPGQGLQFLFEYFSETQRNKGNFPGRFSGRQFSNSRSEMNVSTLELGDSALYLCASSPQGQGVNSPLHFGNGTRLTVT.

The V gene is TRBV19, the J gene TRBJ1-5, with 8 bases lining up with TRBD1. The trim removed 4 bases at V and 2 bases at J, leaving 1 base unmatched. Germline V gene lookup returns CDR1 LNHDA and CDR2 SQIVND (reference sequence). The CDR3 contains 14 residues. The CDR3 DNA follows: TGTGCCAGTAGTAAGGACAGGGGCAATCAGCCCCAGCATTTT. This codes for CASSKDRGNQPQHF.

CDR3 sequence (DNA): TGTGCCAGCAGCGTAGTGGGGGGATTAACTAATGAAAAACTGTTTTTT. Amino acids: CASSVVGGLTNEKLFF. The chain recombines TRBV9 with TRBJ1-4; D may be TRBD1 (5 bases). Trimming shortened V by 0 bases and J by 1 base, and 10 bases separated the two germline ends. The CDR3 is made up of 16 amino acids. Germline V gene lookup returns CDR1 SGDLS and CDR2 YYNGEE.

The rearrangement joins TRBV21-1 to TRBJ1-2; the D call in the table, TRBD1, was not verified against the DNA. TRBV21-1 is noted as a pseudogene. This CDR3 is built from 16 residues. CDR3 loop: CASSKAKGQGHYGYTF. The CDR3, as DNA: TGTGCCAGCAGCAAAGCTAAAGGACAGGGGCATTATGGCTACACCTTC.

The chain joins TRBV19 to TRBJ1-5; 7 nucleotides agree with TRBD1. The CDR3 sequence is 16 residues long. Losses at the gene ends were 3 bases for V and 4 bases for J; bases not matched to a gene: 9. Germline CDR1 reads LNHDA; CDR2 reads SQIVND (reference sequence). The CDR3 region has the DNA TGTGCCAGTAGTATGAGAACAGGGGTGGTGAATCAGCCCCAGCATTTT. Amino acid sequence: CASSMRTGVVNQPQHF.

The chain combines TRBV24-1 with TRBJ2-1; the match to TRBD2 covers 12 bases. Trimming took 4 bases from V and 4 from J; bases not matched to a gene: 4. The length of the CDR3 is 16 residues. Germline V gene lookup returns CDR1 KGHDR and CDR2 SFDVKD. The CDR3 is CATSDPTSGGYNEQFF. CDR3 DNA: TGTGCCACCAGTGACCCGACTAGCGGGGGTTACAATGAGCAGTTCTTC.

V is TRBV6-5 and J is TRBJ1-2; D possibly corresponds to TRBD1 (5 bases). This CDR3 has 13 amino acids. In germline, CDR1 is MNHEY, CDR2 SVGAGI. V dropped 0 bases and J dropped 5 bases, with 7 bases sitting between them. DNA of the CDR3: TGTGCCAGCAGTTACTCCAGGGCTTATGGCTACACCTTC. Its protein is CASSYSRAYGYTF.

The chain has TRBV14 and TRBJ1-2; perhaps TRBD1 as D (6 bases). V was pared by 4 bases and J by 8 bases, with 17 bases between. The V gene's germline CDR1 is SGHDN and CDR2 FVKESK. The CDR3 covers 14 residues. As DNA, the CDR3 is TGTGCCAGCAGCCCCAGGGTTCCAGGGGACGGCTACACCTTC. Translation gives CASSPRVPGDGYTF.

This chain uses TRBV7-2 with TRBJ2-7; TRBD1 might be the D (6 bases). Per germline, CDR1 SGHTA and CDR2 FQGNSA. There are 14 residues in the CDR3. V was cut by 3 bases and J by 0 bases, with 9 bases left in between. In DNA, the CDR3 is TGTGCCAGCAGCTTCCGGACAGCCTCCTACGAGCAGTACTTC. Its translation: CASSFRTASYEQYF.